The 13 T cell receptor beta chains below come from one sample, sequenced in a study of response to subunit inactivated influenza vaccine. Each CDR3 protein gets one entry after TCRdb re-called the RT-PCR reads with MiXCR. The data contain 650,000 to 700,000 distinct CDR3 sequences, around a sixth of them singletons. The material sequenced was PBMCs from blood, taken approximately 13 days after vaccination. Source of these receptors: a man aged 50-60 years who received an inactivated influenza vaccine.

This clonotype was seen more than once but under ten times. The chain carries TRBV5-1 and TRBJ2-1; TRBD1 is a possible D gene (6 bases). Germline assignment: CDR1 SGHRS and CDR2 YFSETQ. This CDR3 spans 14 amino acids. Trimming left V 0 bases short and J 6 bases short, with 10 bases between. CDR3 loop: CASSLGQDLNEQFF. The CDR3 nucleotides read TGCGCCAGCAGCTTGGGACAGGACCTCAATGAGCAGTTCTTC.

This clonotype has more than one count but fewer than ten. The chain recombines TRBV5-1 with TRBJ2-7, with D hard to call. Trimming took off 0 bases at V and 2 bases at J, with 12 bases between the two ends. This CDR3 spans 15 amino acids. Germline V gene data show CDR1 as SGHRS and CDR2 as YFSETQ. CDR3 in amino acids: CASSLGGPAPYEQYF. As DNA, the CDR3 is TGCGCCAGCAGCTTGGGAGGCCCGGCACCCTACGAGCAGTACTTC.

This clonotype was seen a few times. As DNA, the CDR3 is TGTGCCAGCTCGCAGGGGGCGAGGTCCTACGAGCAGTACTTC. Translating gives CASSQGARSYEQYF. This sequence joins TRBV18 and TRBJ2-7; 8 bases are a match to TRBD1. V was pared by 6 bases and J by 1 base, with 5 bases of the junction left unmatched. Germline V gene sequence: CDR1 KGHSH, CDR2 LQKENI. CDR3 size: 14 residues.

This clonotype was counted only a few times. The J gene is TRBJ2-2, the V gene TRBV2; D remains unclear. V was shortened by 3 bases and J by 0 bases, with 11 bases between the two germline ends. Germline-derived CDR1 and CDR2 are SNHLY and FYNNEI. This CDR3 has 16 amino acids. DNA of the CDR3: TGTGCCAGCAGTGATTTGGGGTACTCGAACACCGGGGAGCTGTTTTTT. Its protein product is CASSDLGYSNTGELFF.

This chain links TRBV7-8 with TRBJ2-7; D not resolved. The germline V and J ends were trimmed by 5 bases and 0 bases, with 11 bases remaining between them. The CDR3 runs 14 residues. The germline V gene encodes CDR1 SGHVS and CDR2 FQNEAQ. CDR3 bases: TGTGCCAGCAGCGCCATGTTGAGCTCCTACGAGCAGTACTTC. It codes for CASSAMLSSYEQYF.

This clonotype was detected only a few times. The chain joins TRBV12-3 or TRBV12-4 to TRBJ2-1, with 7 bases that match TRBD2. The CDR3 is 15 amino acids. V lost 3 bases to trimming and J lost 5 bases; unmatched junction nucleotides: 7. The CDR3 reads CASSFTSGIDNEQFF. The CDR3 region has the DNA TGTGCCAGCAGTTTCACAAGCGGGATCGACAATGAGCAGTTCTTC.

This clonotype was counted only a few times. The rearrangement links TRBV5-1 to TRBJ2-3; D may correspond to TRBD1 or TRBD2 (6 bases each). Germline V CDR1 and CDR2: SGHRS, YFSETQ. Trimming removed 2 bases from V and 4 bases from J, with 11 bases in between. The CDR3 is 14 residues long. CDR3 loop: CASSLGGLSDTQYF. As DNA, the CDR3 is TGCGCCAGCAGCTTAGGGGGGTTGTCAGATACGCAGTATTTT.

This CDR3 reads CASSESYRVQETQYF. In DNA, the CDR3 is TGTGCCAGCAGTGAATCCTACAGGGTTCAAGAGACCCAGTACTTC. V is TRBV2 and J is TRBJ2-5, with D maybe TRBD1 (6 bases). Deletions cut 2 bases from V and 2 bases from J, with 12 bases between. The CDR3 consists of 15 residues. Germline V gene data show CDR1 as SNHLY and CDR2 as FYNNEI.

This clonotype was seen more than once but under ten times. The chain combines TRBV5-1 with TRBJ2-3; 7 bases fit TRBD1. V was pared by 1 base and J by 5 bases, with 7 bases of the junction left unmatched. The CDR3 sequence is 15 residues long. CDR1 is SGHRS and CDR2 is YFSETQ in the germline V gene. CDR3 in DNA: TGCGCCAGCAGCTTGCTAGGGGGCCGAGTAGATACGCAGTATTTT. As protein: CASSLLGGRVDTQYF.

J is TRBJ2-1 and V is TRBV18, with a possible D match to TRBD2 (5 bases). V was cut by 4 bases and J by 0 bases, with 7 bases left in between. The CDR3 spans 14 residues. CDR1 is KGHSH and CDR2 is LQKENI in the germline V gene. CDR3 sequence reads: CASSRAASYNEQFF. The CDR3 nucleotides are TGTGCCAGCTCACGAGCGGCCTCCTACAATGAGCAGTTCTTC. The full variable domain, completed using reference TRBV18 and TRBJ2-1, is NAGVMQNPRHLVRRRGQEARLRCSPMKGHSHVYWYRQLPEEGLKFMVYLQKENIIDESGMPKERFSAEFPKEGPSILRIQQVVRGDSAAYFCASSRAASYNEQFFGPGTRLTVL.

This clonotype has a handful of counts. The chain recombines TRBV25-1 with TRBJ2-3; D might be TRBD1 or TRBD2, each matching 7 bases. V dropped 10 bases and J dropped 2 bases, with 16 bases sitting between them. The CDR3 spans 14 residues. Germline CDR1 is MGHDK and CDR2 is SYGVNS. The CDR3 protein is CATQGEGSTDTQYF. In DNA form, the CDR3 reads TGTGCCACCCAGGGGGAGGGATCCACAGATACGCAGTATTTT.

The chain employs TRBV10-2 and TRBJ2-3, with D unresolved. V was clipped by 10 bases and J by 0 bases, with 8 bases between them. The CDR3 length is 12 residues. Germline CDR1 WSHSY, CDR2 SAAADI. The chain's CDR3 is CANGPSTDTQYF. The CDR3 DNA sequence: TGCGCCAACGGACCTAGCACAGATACGCAGTATTTT.

This clonotype was observed a few times. The chain carries TRBV5-1 and TRBJ2-7; 7 bases map to TRBD1. Germline CDR1 is SGHRS and CDR2 is YFSETQ. The CDR3 loop spans 15 amino acids. Trimming removed 0 bases from V and 6 bases from J; junction bases left unmatched: 9. Written as DNA, the CDR3 is TGCGCCAGCAGCTTGGGATCCCCACAGGGGCTCGAGCAGTACTTC. The encoded protein is CASSLGSPQGLEQYF.